The 5 T cell receptor beta chains below all came from one sample that was sequenced in a study of T cell repertoires in cytomegalovirus infection (dated by TCRdb to between 2019 and 2020). Sequencing instrument: Illumina HiSeq 1500. TCRdb handled the public reads itself, with Q25 trimming in fastp and clone calling in MiXCR, and kept productive beta chains. Each entry is one CDR3 protein sequence, shown with its most common DNA and genes. The sample data list about 130,000 distinct CDR3 sequences, and about 10% of these were observed just once. 10% of the sample belongs to the ten largest clones. Sequences were obtained from PBMCs. The receptors here all came from a human donor in good health (CMV status not recorded). Some clones in this sample may be carry-over from other donors' samples.

This clonotype came up many times. The gene calls are TRBV7-6 and TRBJ2-5, with a possible D match to TRBD1 (6 bases). This CDR3 spans 11 amino acids. Germline V CDR1 and CDR2: SGHVS, FNYEAQ. The V end was cut by 4 bases, the J end by 9 bases, with 9 bases between. As DNA, the CDR3 is TGTGCCAGCAGCTCTTCAGGGGCCCAGTACTTC. This sequence encodes CASSSSGAQYF.

The table lists this clonotype with many counts. The genes are TRBV28 and TRBJ1-3, with no clear D. CDR1 is MDHEN and CDR2 is SYDVKM in the germline V gene. The CDR3 is made up of 13 amino acids. Trimming took 7 bases from V and 8 from J, leaving 15 bases between them. CDR3 in amino acids: CASTLAEGHTIYF. DNA of the CDR3: TGTGCCAGCACCCTTGCCGAGGGTCACACCATATATTTT.

This clonotype was recorded many times. The genes are TRBV7-6 and TRBJ2-6; the D is unclear. Germline loops: CDR1 SGHVS, CDR2 FNYEAQ. This CDR3 contains 16 residues. Deletions cut 5 bases from V and 4 bases from J, with 15 bases between. The CDR3 protein is CASSPQVVVGANVLTF. The CDR3 coding sequence is TGTGCCAGCAGCCCTCAAGTGGTGGTCGGGGCCAACGTCCTGACTTTC.

In its sample, this clonotype was seen many times. The rearrangement joins TRBV7-2 to TRBJ2-5, with 10 bases identical to TRBD2. V gave up 5 bases and J gave up 3 bases; unmatched junction bases: 15. There are 18 residues in the CDR3. Germline lookup yields CDR1 SGHTA and CDR2 FQGNSA. DNA for the CDR3: TGTGCCAGCAGCCCTAATCCGGGACTAGCGAGCTCGAAAGAGACCCAGTACTTC. As protein: CASSPNPGLASSKETQYF.

CDR3 in DNA: TGCGCCAGCAGCTTTGGGGACACCGGCGGGTACGAGCAGTACTTC. It codes for CASSFGDTGGYEQYF. V is TRBV5-1 and J is TRBJ2-7; perhaps TRBD1 as D (6 bases). Germline-derived CDR1 and CDR2 are SGHRS and YFSETQ. This CDR3 region has 15 residues. With 2 bases removed from V and 4 bases from J, the gap between germline ends came to 16 bases.